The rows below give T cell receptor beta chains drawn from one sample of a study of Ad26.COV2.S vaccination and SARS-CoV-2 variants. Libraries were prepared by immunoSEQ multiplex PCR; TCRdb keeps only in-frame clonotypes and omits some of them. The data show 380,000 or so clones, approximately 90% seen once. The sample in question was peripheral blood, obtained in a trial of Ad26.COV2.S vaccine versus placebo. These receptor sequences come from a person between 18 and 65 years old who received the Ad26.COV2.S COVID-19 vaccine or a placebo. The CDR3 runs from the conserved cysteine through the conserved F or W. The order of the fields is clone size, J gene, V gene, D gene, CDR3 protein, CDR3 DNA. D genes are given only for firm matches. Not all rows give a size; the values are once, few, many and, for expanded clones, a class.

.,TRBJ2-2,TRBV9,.,CASSVGNTGELFF,TGTGCCAGCAGCGTCGGGAACACCGGGGAGCTGTTTTTT
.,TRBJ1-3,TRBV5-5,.,CASSSTASLSGVSGNTIYF,TGTGCCAGCAGCTCGACAGCATCCCTCTCGGGGGTATCTGGAAACACCATATATTTT
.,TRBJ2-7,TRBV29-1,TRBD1,CSVEAPGQGDEQYF,TGCAGCGTTGAAGCTCCGGGACAGGGCGACGAGCAGTACTTC
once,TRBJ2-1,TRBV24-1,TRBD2,CATSDFAGGIDEQFF,TGTGCCACCAGTGATTTTGCGGGGGGTATAGATGAGCAGTTCTTC
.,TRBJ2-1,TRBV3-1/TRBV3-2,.,CASSQARWDGGPYNEQFF,TGTGCCAGCAGCCAAGCAAGGTGGGACGGAGGGCCTTACAATGAGCAGTTCTTC
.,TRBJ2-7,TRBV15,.,CATSRDRGPSGTYEQYF,TGTGCCACCAGCAGAGATCGGGGGCCCAGCGGAACCTACGAGCAGTACTTC
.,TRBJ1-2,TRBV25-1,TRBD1,CASSAGQAYGYTF,TGTGCCAGCAGTGCGGGACAGGCCTATGGCTACACCTTC
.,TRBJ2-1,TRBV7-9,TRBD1,CASSSDPGQGYHNEQFF,TGTGCCAGCAGCTCGGACCCGGGACAGGGGTACCACAATGAGCAGTTCTTC
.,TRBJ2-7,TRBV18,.,CASSPPGYEQYF,TGTGCCAGCTCACCACCGGGCTACGAGCAGTACTTC
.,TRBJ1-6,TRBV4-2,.,CASSQLEDKNSPLHF,TGTGCCAGCAGCCAGCTTGAGGACAAGAATTCACCCCTCCACTTT
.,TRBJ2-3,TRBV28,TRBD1,CASSPTGTGTDTQYF,TGTGCCAGCAGCCCAACCGGGACAGGGACAGATACGCAGTATTTT
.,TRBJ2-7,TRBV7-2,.,CASSWGYEQYF,TGTGCCAGCAGCTGGGGCTACGAGCAGTACTTC
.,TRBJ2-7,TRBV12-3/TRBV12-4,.,CASSSLSYEQYF,TGTGCCAGCAGTTCCCTCTCCTACGAGCAGTACTTC
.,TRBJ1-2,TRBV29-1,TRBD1,CSVEVGQGTYGYTF,TGCAGCGTTGAGGTAGGACAGGGGACTTATGGCTACACCTTC
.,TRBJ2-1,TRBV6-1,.,CASSAWGGGGYNEQFF,TGTGCCAGCAGTGCATGGGGCGGGGGCGGATACAATGAGCAGTTCTTC
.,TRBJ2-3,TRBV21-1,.,CASPPPYREDTQYF,TGTGCCAGCCCACCGCCCTACAGGGAAGATACGCAGTATTTT
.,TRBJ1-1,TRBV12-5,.,CASGLDRSNTEAFF,TGTGCTAGTGGCCTTGACAGGAGTAACACTGAAGCTTTCTTT
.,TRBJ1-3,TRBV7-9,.,CASSYLGTLGNTIYF,TGTGCCAGCAGCTACTTAGGGACTCTCGGAAACACCATATATTTT
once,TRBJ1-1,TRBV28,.,CASSLDRFEAFF,TGTGCCAGCAGTCTGGACAGATTTGAAGCTTTCTTT
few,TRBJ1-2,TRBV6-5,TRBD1,CASSYGTATYGYTF,TGTGCCAGCAGTTACGGGACAGCGACCTATGGCTACACCTTC
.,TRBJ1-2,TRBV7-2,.,CATTDPPNYGYTF,TGTGCCACCACGGACCCGCCTAACTATGGCTACACCTTC
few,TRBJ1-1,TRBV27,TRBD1,CASSLQGGRNTEAFF,TGTGCCAGCAGTTTACAAGGGGGCCGGAACACTGAAGCTTTCTTT
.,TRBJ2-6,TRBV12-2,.,CASRLHRPGANVLTF,TGTGCAAGTCGCTTGCACAGGCCTGGGGCCAACGTCCTGACTTTC
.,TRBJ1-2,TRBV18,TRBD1,CASSRDSYGYTF,TGTGCCAGCTCTCGGGACAGCTATGGCTACACCTTC
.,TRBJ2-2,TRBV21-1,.,CASSSRGRVAVNTGELFF,TGTGCCAGCAGCTCACGGGGAAGAGTAGCGGTAAACACCGGGGAGCTGTTTTTT
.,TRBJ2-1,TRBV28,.,CASRPGGLAYNEQFF,TGTGCCAGCAGGCCGGGCGGGTTAGCCTACAATGAGCAGTTCTTC
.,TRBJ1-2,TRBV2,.,CASSDRVLF,TGTGCCAGCAGTGATAGGGTCCTCTTC
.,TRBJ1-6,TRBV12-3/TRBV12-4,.,CASSWVGSPLHF,TGTGCCAGCAGTTGGGTGGGGTCACCCCTCCACTTT
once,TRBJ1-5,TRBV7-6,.,CASSLRVNQPQHF,TGTGCCAGCAGTCTCCGGGTCAATCAGCCCCAGCATTTT
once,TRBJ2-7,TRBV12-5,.,CASGLAGTYEQYF,TGTGCTAGTGGTTTGGCGGGTACCTACGAGCAGTACTTC
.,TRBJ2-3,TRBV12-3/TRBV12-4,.,CASRLPTDTQYF,TGTGCCAGCAGACTTCCCACAGATACGCAGTATTTT
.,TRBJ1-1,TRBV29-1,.,CSAGGVSTEAFF,TGCAGCGCGGGCGGGGTTTCCACTGAAGCTTTCTTT
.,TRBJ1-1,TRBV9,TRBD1,CASSTRQGDTEAFF,TGTGCCAGCAGCACCCGACAGGGGGACACTGAAGCTTTCTTT
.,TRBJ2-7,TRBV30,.,CAWNKGNSDEQYF,TGTGCCTGGAATAAAGGAAACTCCGACGAGCAGTACTTC
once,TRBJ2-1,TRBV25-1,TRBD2,CASAETSGLYNEQFF,TGTGCCAGCGCCGAGACTAGCGGACTCTACAATGAGCAGTTCTTC
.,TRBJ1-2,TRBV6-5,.,CASSYSTGNYGYTF,TGTGCCAGCAGTTACTCCACAGGCAACTATGGCTACACCTTC
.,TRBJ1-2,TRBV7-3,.,CASSLGGTGYGYTF,TGTGCCAGCAGCTTAGGAGGTACTGGCTATGGCTACACCTTC
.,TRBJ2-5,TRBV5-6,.,CASSSPEAQYF,TGTGCCAGCAGCTCCCCTGAGGCCCAGTACTTC
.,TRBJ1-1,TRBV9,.,CASSLLAGMNTEAFF,TGTGCCAGCAGCCTCCTGGCAGGGATGAACACTGAAGCTTTCTTT
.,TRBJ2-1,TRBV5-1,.,CASSLRDTLGNEQFF,TGCGCCAGCAGCTTGCGGGACACCCTAGGCAATGAGCAGTTCTTC
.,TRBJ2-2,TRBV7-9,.,CASSPPRGDANTGELFF,TGTGCCAGCAGCCCCCCCCGCGGGGACGCGAACACCGGGGAGCTGTTTTTT
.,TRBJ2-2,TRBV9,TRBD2,CASSPKTGLAGVPGELFF,TGTGCCAGCAGCCCAAAAACGGGACTAGCGGGAGTTCCGGGGGAGCTGTTTTTT
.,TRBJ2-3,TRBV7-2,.,CASSLSFGGASSDTQYF,TGTGCCAGCAGCTTATCATTTGGGGGGGCGTCCTCAGATACGCAGTATTTT
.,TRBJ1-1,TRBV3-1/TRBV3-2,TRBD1,CASSQTGVTEAFF,TGTGCCAGCAGCCAGACAGGGGTTACTGAAGCTTTCTTT
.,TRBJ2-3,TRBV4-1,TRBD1,CASSPPRDRGDTQYF,TGCGCCAGCAGCCCGCCCCGGGACAGGGGGGATACGCAGTATTTT
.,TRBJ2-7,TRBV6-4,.,CASRPSRGGGYPYEQYF,TGTGCCAGCAGACCTAGCAGGGGAGGGGGCTATCCCTACGAGCAGTACTTC
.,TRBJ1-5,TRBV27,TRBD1,CASSLLGTGVSSNQPQHF,TGTGCCAGCAGTTTATTGGGGACAGGGGTGAGTAGCAATCAGCCCCAGCATTTT
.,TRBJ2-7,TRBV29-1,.,CSVTLQDGLSYEQYF,TGCAGCGTTACCTTACAAGACGGATTATCCTACGAGCAGTACTTC
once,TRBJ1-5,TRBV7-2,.,CASSSQPSNQPQHF,TGTGCCAGCAGCTCACAGCCTAGCAATCAGCCCCAGCATTTT
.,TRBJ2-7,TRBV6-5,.,CASGIGAPSYEQYF,TGTGCCAGCGGTATCGGGGCCCCTTCCTACGAGCAGTACTTC
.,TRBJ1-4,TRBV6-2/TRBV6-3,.,CASSEQGSKKLFF,TGTGCCAGCAGTGAGCAGGGCTCGAAAAAACTGTTTTTT
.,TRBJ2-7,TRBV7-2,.,CASSFRGELYEQYF,TGTGCCAGCAGCTTCAGAGGAGAACTCTACGAGCAGTACTTC
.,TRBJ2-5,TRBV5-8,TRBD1,CASSEPGGLGETQYF,TGTGCCAGCAGCGAACCAGGGGGATTAGGGGAGACCCAGTACTTC
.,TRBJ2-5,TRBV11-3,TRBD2,CASSRGLAGGQETQYF,TGTGCCAGCAGCCGGGGACTAGCGGGGGGGCAAGAGACCCAGTACTTC